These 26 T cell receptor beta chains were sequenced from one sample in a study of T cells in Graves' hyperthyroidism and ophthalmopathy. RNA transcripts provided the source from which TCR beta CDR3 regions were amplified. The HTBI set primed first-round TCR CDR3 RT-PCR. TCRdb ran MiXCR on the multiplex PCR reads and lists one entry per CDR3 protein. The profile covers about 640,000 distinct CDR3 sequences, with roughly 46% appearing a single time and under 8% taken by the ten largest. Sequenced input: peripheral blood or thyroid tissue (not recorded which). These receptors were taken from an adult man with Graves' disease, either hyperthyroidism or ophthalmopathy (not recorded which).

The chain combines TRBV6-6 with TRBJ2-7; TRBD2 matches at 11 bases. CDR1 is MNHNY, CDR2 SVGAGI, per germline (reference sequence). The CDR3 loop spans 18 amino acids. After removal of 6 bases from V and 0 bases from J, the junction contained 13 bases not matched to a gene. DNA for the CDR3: TGTGCCAGCAGCCAATACCCCGGGACTAGCGGAGCCTCCTACGAGCAGTACTTC. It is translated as CASSQYPGTSGASYEQYF.

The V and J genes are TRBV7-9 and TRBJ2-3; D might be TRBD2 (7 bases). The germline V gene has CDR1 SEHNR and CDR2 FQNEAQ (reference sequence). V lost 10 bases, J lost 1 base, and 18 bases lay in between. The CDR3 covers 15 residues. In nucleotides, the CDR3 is TGTGCCACCCCAGTAGGGGGGGTAGGCACAGATACGCAGTATTTT. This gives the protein CATPVGGVGTDTQYF.

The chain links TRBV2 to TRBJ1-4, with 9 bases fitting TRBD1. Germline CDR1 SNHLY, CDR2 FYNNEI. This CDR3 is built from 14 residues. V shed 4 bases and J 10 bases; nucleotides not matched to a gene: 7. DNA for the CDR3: TGTGCCAGCAGTGCCCCGGGACAGGGTGTAAAACTGTTTTTT. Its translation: CASSAPGQGVKLFF.

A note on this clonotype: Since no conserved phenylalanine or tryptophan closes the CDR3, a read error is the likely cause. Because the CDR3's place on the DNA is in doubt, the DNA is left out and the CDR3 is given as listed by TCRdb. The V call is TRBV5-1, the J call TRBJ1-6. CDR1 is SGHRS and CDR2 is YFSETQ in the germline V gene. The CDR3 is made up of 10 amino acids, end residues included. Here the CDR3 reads CASSLVPATL.

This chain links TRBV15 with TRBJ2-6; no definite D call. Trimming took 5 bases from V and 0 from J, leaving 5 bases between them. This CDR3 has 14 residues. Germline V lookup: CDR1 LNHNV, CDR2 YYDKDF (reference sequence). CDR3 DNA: TGTGCCACCAGCTTAATCTCTGGGGCCAACGTCCTGACTTTC. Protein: CATSLISGANVLTF.

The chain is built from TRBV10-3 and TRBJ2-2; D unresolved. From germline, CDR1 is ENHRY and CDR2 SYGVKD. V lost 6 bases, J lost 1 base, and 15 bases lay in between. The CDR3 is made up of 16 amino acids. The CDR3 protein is CAISRADGQNTGELFF. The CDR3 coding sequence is TGTGCCATCAGCCGGGCGGACGGGCAGAACACCGGGGAGCTGTTTTTT.

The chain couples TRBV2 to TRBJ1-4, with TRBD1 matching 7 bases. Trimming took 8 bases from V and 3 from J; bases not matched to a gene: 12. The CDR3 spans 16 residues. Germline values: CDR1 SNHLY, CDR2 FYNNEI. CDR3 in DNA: TGTGCCAGCGTTGAAGTAACCGGGACAGCTAATGAAAAACTGTTTTTT. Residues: CASVEVTGTANEKLFF.

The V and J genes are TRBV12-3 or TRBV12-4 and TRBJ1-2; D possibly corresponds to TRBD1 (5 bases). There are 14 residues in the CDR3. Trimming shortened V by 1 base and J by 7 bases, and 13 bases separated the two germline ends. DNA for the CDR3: TGTGCCAGCAGTTTAGATGTCCAGGGTCCTGGCTACACCTTC. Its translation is CASSLDVQGPGYTF.

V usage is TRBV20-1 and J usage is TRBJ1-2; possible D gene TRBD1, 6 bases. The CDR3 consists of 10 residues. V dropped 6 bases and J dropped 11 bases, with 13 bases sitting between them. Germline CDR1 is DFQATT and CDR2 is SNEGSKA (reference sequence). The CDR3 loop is CSAEQGPYTF. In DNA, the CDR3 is TGCAGTGCCGAACAGGGACCGTACACCTTC.

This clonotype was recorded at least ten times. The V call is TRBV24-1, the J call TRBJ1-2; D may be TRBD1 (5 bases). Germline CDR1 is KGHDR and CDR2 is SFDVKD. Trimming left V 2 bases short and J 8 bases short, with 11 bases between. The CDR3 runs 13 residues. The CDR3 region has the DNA TGTGCCACCAGTGATTCCAGGGATCGGGGCTACACCTTC. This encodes CATSDSRDRGYTF.

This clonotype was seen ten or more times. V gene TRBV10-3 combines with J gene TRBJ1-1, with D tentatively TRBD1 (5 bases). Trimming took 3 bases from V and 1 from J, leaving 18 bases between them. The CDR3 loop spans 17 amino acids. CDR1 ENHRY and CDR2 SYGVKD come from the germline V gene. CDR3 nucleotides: TGTGCCATCAGTGAAGGGACCGACATCCGTCCGAACACTGAAGCTTTCTTT. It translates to CAISEGTDIRPNTEAFF.

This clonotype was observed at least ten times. CDR3 DNA sequence: TGTGCCAGCAGAGACTACTCCTACGAGCAGTACTTC. This translates into CASRDYSYEQYF. The chain links TRBV6-6 to TRBJ2-7; D might be TRBD2 (5 bases). The length of the CDR3 is 12 residues. CDR1 is MNHNY, CDR2 SVGAGI, per germline (reference sequence). Trimming took 6 bases from V and 0 from J, leaving 6 bases between them.

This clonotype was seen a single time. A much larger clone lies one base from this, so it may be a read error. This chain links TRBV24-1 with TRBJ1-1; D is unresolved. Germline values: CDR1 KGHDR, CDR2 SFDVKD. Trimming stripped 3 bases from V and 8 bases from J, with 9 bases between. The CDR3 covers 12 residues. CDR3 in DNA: TGTGCCACCAGTGATGAGGGAAGGGAAGCTTTCTTT. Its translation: CATSDEGREAFF.

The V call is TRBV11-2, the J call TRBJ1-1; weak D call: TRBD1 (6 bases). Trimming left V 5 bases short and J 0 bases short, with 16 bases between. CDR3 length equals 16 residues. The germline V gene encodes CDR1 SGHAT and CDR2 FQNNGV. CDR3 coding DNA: TGTGCCAGCAGCGAACCGACAGGCGTCATGAACACTGAAGCTTTCTTT. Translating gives CASSEPTGVMNTEAFF. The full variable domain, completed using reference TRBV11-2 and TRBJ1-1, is EAGVAQSPRYKIIEKRQSVAFWCNPISGHATLYWYQQILGQGPKLLIQFQNNGVVDDSQLPKDRFSAERLKGVDSTLKIQPAKLEDSAVYLCASSEPTGVMNTEAFFGQGTRLTVV.

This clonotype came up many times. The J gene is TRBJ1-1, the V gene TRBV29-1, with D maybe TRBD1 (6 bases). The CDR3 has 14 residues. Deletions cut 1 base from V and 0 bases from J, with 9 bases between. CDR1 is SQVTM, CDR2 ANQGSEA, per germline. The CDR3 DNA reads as TGCAGCGTTGAAGCCAGGGGCATGAACACTGAAGCTTTCTTT. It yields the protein CSVEARGMNTEAFF.

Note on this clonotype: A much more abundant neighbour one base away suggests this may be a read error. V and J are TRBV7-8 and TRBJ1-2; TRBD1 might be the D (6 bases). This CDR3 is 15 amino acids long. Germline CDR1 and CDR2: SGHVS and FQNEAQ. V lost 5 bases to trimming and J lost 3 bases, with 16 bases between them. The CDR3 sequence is CASSVGGRLDYGYTF. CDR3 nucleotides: TGTGCCAGCAGCGTAGGGGGACGGCTAGACTATGGCTACACCTTC.

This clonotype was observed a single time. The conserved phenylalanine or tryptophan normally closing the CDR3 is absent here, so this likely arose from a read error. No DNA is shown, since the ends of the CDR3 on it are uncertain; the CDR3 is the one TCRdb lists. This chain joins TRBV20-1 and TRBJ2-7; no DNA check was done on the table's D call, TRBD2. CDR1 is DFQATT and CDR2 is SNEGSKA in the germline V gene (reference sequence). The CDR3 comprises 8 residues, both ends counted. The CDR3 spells CSARDPTS.

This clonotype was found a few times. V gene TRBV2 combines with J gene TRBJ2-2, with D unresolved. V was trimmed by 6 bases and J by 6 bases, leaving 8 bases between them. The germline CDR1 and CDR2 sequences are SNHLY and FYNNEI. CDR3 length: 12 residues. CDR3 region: CASSLYAGELFF. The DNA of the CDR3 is TGTGCCAGCAGCTTATACGCCGGGGAGCTGTTTTTT.

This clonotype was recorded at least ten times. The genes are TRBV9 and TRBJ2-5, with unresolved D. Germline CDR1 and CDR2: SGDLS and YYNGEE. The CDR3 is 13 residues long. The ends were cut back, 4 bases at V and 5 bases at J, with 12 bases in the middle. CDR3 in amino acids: CASSLTTWETQYF. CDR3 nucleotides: TGTGCCAGCAGCCTAACGACGTGGGAGACCCAGTACTTC. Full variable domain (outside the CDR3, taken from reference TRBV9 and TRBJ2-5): DSGVTQTPKHLITATGQRVTLRCSPRSGDLSVYWYQQSLDQGLQFLIQYYNGEERAKGNILERFSAQQFPDLHSELNLSSLELGDSALYFCASSLTTWETQYFGPGTRLLVL.

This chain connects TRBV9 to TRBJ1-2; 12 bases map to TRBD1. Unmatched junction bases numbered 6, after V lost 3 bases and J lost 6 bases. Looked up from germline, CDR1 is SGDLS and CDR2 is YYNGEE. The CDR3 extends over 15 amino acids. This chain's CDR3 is CASSEGTGGADGYTF. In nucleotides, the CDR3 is TGTGCCAGCAGCGAGGGGACAGGGGGCGCGGATGGCTACACCTTC. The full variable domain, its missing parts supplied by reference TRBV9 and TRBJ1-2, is DSGVTQTPKHLITATGQRVTLRCSPRSGDLSVYWYQQSLDQGLQFLIQYYNGEERAKGNILERFSAQQFPDLHSELNLSSLELGDSALYFCASSEGTGGADGYTFGSGTRLTVV.

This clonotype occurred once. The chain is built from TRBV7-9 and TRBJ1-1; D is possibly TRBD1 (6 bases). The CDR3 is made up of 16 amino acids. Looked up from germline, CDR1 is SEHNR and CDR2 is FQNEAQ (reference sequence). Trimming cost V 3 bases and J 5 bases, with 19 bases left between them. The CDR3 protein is CASSLAGGALGTEAFF. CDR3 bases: TGTGCCAGCAGCTTGGCTGGGGGGGCGCTTGGGACTGAAGCTTTCTTT.

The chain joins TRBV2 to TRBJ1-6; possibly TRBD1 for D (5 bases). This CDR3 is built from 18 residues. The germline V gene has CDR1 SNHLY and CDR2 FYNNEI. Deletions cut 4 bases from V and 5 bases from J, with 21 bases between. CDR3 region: CASSASPVVRGNNSPLHF. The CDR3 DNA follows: TGTGCCAGCAGTGCTAGTCCTGTGGTGCGGGGGAATAATTCACCCCTCCACTTT.

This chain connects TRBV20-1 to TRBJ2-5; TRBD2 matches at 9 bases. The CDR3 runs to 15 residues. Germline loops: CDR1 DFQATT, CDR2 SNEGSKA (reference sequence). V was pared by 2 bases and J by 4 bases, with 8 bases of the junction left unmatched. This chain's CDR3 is CSARLAGHHGETQYF. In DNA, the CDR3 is TGCAGTGCTAGACTAGCGGGGCACCACGGAGAGACCCAGTACTTC.

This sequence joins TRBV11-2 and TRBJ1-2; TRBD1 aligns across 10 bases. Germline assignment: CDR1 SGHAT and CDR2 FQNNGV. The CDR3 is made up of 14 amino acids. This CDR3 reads CARDPTGGWDGYTF. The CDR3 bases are TGTGCTAGAGACCCGACAGGGGGCTGGGATGGCTACACCTTC.

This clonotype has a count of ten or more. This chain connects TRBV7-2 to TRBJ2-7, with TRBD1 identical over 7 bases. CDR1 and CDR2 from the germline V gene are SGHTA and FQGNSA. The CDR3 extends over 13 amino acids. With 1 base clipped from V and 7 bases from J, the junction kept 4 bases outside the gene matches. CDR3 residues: CASSLGGQSEQYF. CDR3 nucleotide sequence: TGTGCCAGCAGCTTAGGGGGACAGAGTGAGCAGTACTTC.

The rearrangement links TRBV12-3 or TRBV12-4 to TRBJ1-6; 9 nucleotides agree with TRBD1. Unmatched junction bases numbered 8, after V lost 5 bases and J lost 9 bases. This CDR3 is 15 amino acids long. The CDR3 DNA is TGTGCCAGCAGTCCGGGACAGGGATCGTCTTCACCCCTCCACTTT. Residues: CASSPGQGSSSPLHF.